These 12 T cell receptor beta chains were all obtained from the same sample, sequenced in a study of blood T cell repertoires in COVID-19. TCRdb's copy holds only in-frame clones and misses some; the assay was immunoSEQ multiplex PCR. The data show a few hundred thousand clones, around 90% seen once. The sequenced sample consisted of PBMCs or T cells enriched from blood (not recorded which). These receptors were taken from a woman between 35 and 50 years old who had recovered from COVID-19.

This chain connects TRBV19 to TRBJ2-3, with 7 bases aligning to TRBD2. V gave up 5 bases and J gave up 4 bases; unmatched junction bases: 12. The CDR3 sequence is 16 residues long. In germline, CDR1 is LNHDA, CDR2 SQIVND (reference sequence). The CDR3 DNA reads as TGTGCCAGTAGTGTACTAGCGAGCATAGGGGCAGATACGCAGTATTTT. Amino acid sequence: CASSVLASIGADTQYF.

This clone was picked up a small number of times. V is TRBV19 and J is TRBJ2-1; D call uncertain. The CDR3 consists of 15 residues. CDR1 and CDR2 from the germline V gene are LNHDA and SQIVND (reference sequence). V lost 6 bases and J 3 bases, leaving 15 bases between the germline ends. The CDR3 region has the DNA TGTGCCAGTAGATCCCCCAGCGTCCTCTACAATGAGCAGTTCTTC. This sequence encodes CASRSPSVLYNEQFF.

CDR3 in DNA: TGTGCCAGCAGTTATATCCCCAGGGGGAATTCACCCCTCCACTTT. It is translated as CASSYIPRGNSPLHF. V usage is TRBV6-5 and J usage is TRBJ1-6, with 7 bases identical to TRBD1. Germline CDR1 reads MNHEY; CDR2 reads SVGAGI. The CDR3 is made up of 15 amino acids. V gave up 3 bases and J gave up 7 bases; unmatched junction bases: 6.

This chain joins TRBV5-1 and TRBJ2-5; 9 bases line up with TRBD2. Germline values: CDR1 SGHRS, CDR2 YFSETQ. This CDR3 contains 13 residues. After removal of 7 bases from V and 2 bases from J, the junction contained 3 bases not matched to a gene. The CDR3 spells CASRLAVQETQYF. The CDR3 nucleotides are TGCGCCAGCCGACTAGCGGTGCAAGAGACCCAGTACTTC.

The V gene is TRBV4-1, the J gene TRBJ2-2; the match to TRBD2 covers 8 bases. The CDR3 covers 18 residues. Germline assignment: CDR1 MGHRA and CDR2 YSYEKL. Germline trimming cut 1 base from V and 5 bases from J; bases unmatched to any gene: 12. The CDR3 DNA follows: TGCGCCAGCAGCCAAGTGCCCAGCGGGAGCAGGTTTACCGGGGAGCTGTTTTTT. Protein sequence: CASSQVPSGSRFTGELFF.

For the CDR3, the DNA is TGTGCCAGCAGCCGGACAGGGCCCTTCACAGATACGCAGTATTTT. Protein sequence: CASSRTGPFTDTQYF. The chain is built from TRBV7-8 and TRBJ2-3; 8 nucleotides line up with TRBD1. V lost 5 bases and J lost 2; bases outside the gene matches: 6. In germline, CDR1 is SGHVS, CDR2 FQNEAQ. The CDR3 covers 15 residues.

This chain links TRBV6-5 with TRBJ2-1, with D possibly matching TRBD1 (5 bases). The germline gives CDR1 MNHEY, CDR2 SVGAGI. The CDR3 runs 13 residues. Trimming shortened V by 8 bases and J by 9 bases, and 17 bases separated the two germline ends. CDR3: CASFTPQRGEQFF. The CDR3 DNA reads TGTGCCAGCTTCACTCCCCAAAGGGGTGAGCAGTTCTTC.

This clone was counted a single time. The chain is built from TRBV15 and TRBJ2-3; 8 positions agree with TRBD2. The J segment lost 2 bases and the V segment lost 4 bases, leaving 5 bases of the junction unmatched. The germline V gene encodes CDR1 LNHNV and CDR2 YYDKDF (reference sequence). This CDR3 contains 15 residues. CDR3 bases: TGTGCCACCAGCAAATTAGCGGGGTTCACAGATACGCAGTATTTT. It yields the protein CATSKLAGFTDTQYF.

This chain joins TRBV9 and TRBJ1-1; TRBD1 might be the D (5 bases). This CDR3 comprises 15 residues. Trimming removed 3 bases at V and 6 bases at J, with 18 bases between. CDR1 is SGDLS, CDR2 YYNGEE, per germline. The DNA for the CDR3 is TGTGCCAGCAGCGAACCGGGGGGTGAGGCTTCTGAAGCTTTCTTT. This encodes CASSEPGGEASEAFF.

The V and J genes are TRBV19 and TRBJ2-7, with D tentatively TRBD2 (5 bases). The germline gives CDR1 LNHDA, CDR2 SQIVND (reference sequence). The CDR3 consists of 15 residues. V lost 6 bases, J lost 6 bases, and 21 bases lay in between. The CDR3 nucleotides read TGTGCCAGTAGCCTCTCGGGCGGAGGCTTGGGCGAGCAGTACTTC. Its protein is CASSLSGGGLGEQYF.

The V call is TRBV7-2, the J call TRBJ2-7, with TRBD2 identical over 10 bases. Germline V gene sequence: CDR1 SGHTA, CDR2 FQGNSA. There are 15 residues in the CDR3. V lost 1 base, J lost 6 bases, and 6 bases stayed unmatched. The CDR3 coding sequence is TGTGCCAGCAGCTTAGGGCCAGCGGGAGGGTTCGAGCAGTACTTC. Translated: CASSLGPAGGFEQYF.

The CDR3 sequence is CASSGGGSDSYEQYF. The CDR3 nucleotides are TGTGCCAGTAGTGGGGGCGGGAGCGACTCCTACGAGCAGTACTTC. The J gene is TRBJ2-7, the V gene TRBV19; D possibly corresponds to TRBD2 (7 bases). The CDR3 is 15 residues long. Per germline, CDR1 LNHDA and CDR2 SQIVND (reference sequence). The germline V and J ends were trimmed by 5 bases and 0 bases, with 14 bases remaining between them.